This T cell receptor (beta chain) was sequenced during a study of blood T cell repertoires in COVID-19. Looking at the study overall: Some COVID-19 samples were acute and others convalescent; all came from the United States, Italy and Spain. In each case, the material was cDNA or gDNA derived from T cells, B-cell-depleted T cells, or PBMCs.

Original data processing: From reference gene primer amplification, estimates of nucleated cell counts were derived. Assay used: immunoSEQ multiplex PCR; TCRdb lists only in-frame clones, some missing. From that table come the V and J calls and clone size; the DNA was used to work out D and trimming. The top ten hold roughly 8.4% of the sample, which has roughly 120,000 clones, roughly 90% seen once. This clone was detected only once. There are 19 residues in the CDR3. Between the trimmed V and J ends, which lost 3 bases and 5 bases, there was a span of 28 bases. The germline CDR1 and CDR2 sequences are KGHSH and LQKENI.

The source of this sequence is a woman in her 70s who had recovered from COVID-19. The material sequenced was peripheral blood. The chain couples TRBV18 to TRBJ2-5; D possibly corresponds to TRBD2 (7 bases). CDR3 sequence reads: CASSPLGGRQIGSVETQYF. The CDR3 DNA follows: TGTGCCAGCTCACCCCTCGGGGGGCGCCAAATAGGTAGTGTGGAGACCCAGTACTTC.